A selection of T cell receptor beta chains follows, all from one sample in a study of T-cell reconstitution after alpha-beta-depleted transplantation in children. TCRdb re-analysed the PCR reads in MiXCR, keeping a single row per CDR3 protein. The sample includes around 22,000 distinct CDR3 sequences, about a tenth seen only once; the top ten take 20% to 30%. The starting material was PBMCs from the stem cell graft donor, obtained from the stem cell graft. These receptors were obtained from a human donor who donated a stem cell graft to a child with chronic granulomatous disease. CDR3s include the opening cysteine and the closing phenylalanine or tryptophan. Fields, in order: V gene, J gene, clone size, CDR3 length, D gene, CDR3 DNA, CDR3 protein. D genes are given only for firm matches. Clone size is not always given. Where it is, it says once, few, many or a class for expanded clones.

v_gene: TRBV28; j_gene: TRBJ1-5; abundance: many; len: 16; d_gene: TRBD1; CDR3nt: TGTGCCAGCAGCTTCCTGGGACAGGGTTACAATCAGCCCCAGCATTTT; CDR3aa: CASSFLGQGYNQPQHF
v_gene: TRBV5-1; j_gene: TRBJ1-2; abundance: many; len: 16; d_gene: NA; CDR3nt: TGCGCCAGCAGCTTGGTGGGGCAGGCTTCTAACTATGGCTACACCTTC; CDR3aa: CASSLVGQASNYGYTF
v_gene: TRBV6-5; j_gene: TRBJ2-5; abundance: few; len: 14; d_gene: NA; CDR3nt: TGTGCCAGCAGTTACTCCGGCAGGAAAGAGACCCAGTACTTC; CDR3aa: CASSYSGRKETQYF
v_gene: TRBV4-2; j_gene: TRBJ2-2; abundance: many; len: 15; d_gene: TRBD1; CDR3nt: TGTGCCAGCAGTATCAGGACAGGGAACACCGGGGAGCTGTTTTTT; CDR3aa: CASSIRTGNTGELFF
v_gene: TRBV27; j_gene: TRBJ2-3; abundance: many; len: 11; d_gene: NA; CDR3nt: TGTGCCAGCAGGCTGGTGGATACGCAGTATTTT; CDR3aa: CASRLVDTQYF
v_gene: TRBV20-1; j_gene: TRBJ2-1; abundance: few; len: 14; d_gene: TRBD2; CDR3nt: TGCAGTGCTAGTCCGAGCGGGATGTACAATGAGCAGTTCTTC; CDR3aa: CSASPSGMYNEQFF
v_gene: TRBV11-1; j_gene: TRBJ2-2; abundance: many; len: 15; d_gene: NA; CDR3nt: TGTGCCAGCAGCCTAACACCGGCGGTCACCGGGGAGCTGTTTTTT; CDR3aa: CASSLTPAVTGELFF
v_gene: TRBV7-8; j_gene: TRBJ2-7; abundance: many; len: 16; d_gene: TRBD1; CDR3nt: TGTGCCAGCAGCTTAGGGCGGACAGGGAACGGCTACGAGCAGTACTTC; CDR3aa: CASSLGRTGNGYEQYF
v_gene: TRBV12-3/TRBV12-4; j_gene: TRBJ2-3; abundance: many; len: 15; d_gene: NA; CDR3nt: TGTGCCAGCGGGGGGTTCGCGCGCAACACAGATACGCAGTATTTT; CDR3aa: CASGGFARNTDTQYF
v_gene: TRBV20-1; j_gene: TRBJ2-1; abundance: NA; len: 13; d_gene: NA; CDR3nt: TGCAGTGCCCGAGAAGGGGGAAAGAATGAGCAGTTCTTC; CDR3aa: CSAREGGKNEQFF
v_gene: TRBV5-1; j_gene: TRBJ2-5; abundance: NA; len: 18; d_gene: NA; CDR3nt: TGCGCCATCGGCTCCAATCCCTTTCCTGGACAAGACCAAGAGACCCAGTACTTC; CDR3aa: CAIGSNPFPGQDQETQYF
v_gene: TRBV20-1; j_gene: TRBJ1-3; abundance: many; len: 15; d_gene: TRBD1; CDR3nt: TGCAGTGCACCTGATGACAGGGAAGGTGGAAACACCATATATTTT; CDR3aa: CSAPDDREGGNTIYF
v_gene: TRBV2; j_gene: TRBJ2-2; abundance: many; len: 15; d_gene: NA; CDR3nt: TGTGCCAGCACCGAGCGGAAAACGAACACCGGGGAGCTGTTTTTT; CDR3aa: CASTERKTNTGELFF
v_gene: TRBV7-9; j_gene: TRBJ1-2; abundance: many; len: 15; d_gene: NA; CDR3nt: TGTGCCAGCAGCTTAGGTCGGGGTTCGGGAGATGGCTACACCTTC; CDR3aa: CASSLGRGSGDGYTF
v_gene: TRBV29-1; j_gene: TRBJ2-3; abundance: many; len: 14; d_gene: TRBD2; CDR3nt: TGCAGCGTTACCCCGGGACTAGGAACAGATACGCAGTATTTT; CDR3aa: CSVTPGLGTDTQYF
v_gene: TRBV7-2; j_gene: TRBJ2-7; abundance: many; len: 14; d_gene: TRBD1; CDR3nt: TGTGCCAGCAGCTTGGGACAGGGGGTGTACGAGCAGTACTTC; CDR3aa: CASSLGQGVYEQYF
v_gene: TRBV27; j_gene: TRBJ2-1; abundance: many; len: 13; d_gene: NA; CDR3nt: TGTGCCAGCAGTTTCCCAGGGGTTCGGGAGCAGTTCTTC; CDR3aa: CASSFPGVREQFF
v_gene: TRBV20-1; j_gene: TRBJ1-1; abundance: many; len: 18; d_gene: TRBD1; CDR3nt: TGCAGTGCTAGTAAGATTGGAGGGACAGGGGGTGGGGACACTGAAGCTTTCTTT; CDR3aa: CSASKIGGTGGGDTEAFF
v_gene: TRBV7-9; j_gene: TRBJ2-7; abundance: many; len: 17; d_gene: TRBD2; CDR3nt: TGTGCCAGCAGCTCAGAGACTAGCGGGAGGGGACGGAACGAGCAGTACTTC; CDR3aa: CASSSETSGRGRNEQYF
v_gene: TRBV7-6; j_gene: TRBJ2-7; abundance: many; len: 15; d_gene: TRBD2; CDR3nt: TGTGCCAGCAGTCCGGGGCGGGGGGATTCCTACGAGCAGTACTTC; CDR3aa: CASSPGRGDSYEQYF
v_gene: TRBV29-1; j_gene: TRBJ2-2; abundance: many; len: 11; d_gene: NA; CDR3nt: TGCAGCGCACAGGGTTCCGGGGAGCTGTTTTTT; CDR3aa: CSAQGSGELFF
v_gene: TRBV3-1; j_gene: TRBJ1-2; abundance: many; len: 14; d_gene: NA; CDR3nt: TGTGCCAGCAGCCAAGATACCCTAAACTATGGCTACACCTTC; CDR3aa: CASSQDTLNYGYTF